This T cell receptor (beta chain) was captured in a study of blood T cell repertoires in COVID-19. Study-wide context: The samples span acute and convalescent COVID-19 from the United States, Italy and Spain. T cells, B-cell-depleted T cells, or PBMCs provided the cDNA or gDNA that served as material.

This clone came up a few times. Authors' data handling: Cell counts per sample came from amplifying reference gene primers. Assay: immunoSEQ multiplex PCR; the TCRdb copy retains only in-frame clones and omits some. V and J calls and clone size follow that table, whereas D and trimming were derived from the DNA. The table shows under 9,000 clones, with less than 90% occurring only once. Sequencing was done on a sample of peripheral blood. This receptor was taken from a human donor in a cohort sampled during active COVID-19.

CDR3 nucleotides: TGTGCCAGCAGGATCGCGGACATCACTGAAGCTTTCTTT. Protein sequence: CASRIADITEAFF. This chain connects TRBV11-2 to TRBJ1-1; a weak D match, TRBD1 (5 bases). With 6 bases removed from V and 4 bases from J, the gap between germline ends came to 12 bases. Germline V gene data show CDR1 as SGHAT and CDR2 as FQNNGV. CDR3 length: 13 amino acids.